A single T cell receptor (beta chain) is shown here with its context. The antigen is undetermined. The entry originates in a study of OX40 agonist ivuxolimab in advanced cancers. On the study more broadly: Eligibility admitted prior anti-PD-1, anti-PD-L1 or anti-CTLA-4 therapy; about 42% had some.

Method: immunoSEQ multiplex PCR; TCRdb's copy keeps in-frame clones and lacks some. The profile covers about 28,000 clones, with approximately 81% appearing a single time and roughly a sixth taken by the ten largest. Study results and caveats: There were also nonresponders showing low normalized T-cell clonal expansion.

This CDR3 is built from 15 residues. The germline V gene encodes CDR1 MNHNY and CDR2 SVGAGI (reference sequence). With V trimmed by 1 base and J by 1 base, 1 base remained unmatched. This chain connects TRBV6-6 to TRBJ2-3, with 8 nucleotides matching TRBD1. The source is an adult with an advanced solid tumor such as melanoma, head and neck, liver or kidney cancer. The material sequenced was CD4+ or CD8+ T cells sorted from blood, taken in a trial of the OX40 agonist ivuxolimab. The CDR3 nucleotides are TGTGCCAGCAGTTACTTGACAGGGGGCACAGATACGCAGTATTTT. This sequence encodes CASSYLTGGTDTQYF.